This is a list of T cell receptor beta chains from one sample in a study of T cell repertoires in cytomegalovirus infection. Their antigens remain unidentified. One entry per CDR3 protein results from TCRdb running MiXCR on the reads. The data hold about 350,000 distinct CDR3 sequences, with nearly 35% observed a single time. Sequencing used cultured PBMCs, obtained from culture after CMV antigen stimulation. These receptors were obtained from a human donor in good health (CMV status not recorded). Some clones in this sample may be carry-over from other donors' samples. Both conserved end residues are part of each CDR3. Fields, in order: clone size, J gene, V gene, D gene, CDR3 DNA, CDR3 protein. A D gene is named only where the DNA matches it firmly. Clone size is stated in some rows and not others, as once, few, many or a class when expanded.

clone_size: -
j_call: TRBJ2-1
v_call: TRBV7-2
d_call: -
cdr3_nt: TGTGCCAGCAGCTTAGCTCTAGCGATCGATGAGCAGTTCTTC
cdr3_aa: CASSLALAIDEQFF

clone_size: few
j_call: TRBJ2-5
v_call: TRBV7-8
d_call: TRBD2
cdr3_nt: TGTGCCAGCAGCTTAGGCTGGACTAGTTGGGGGGAGTTAGTGGAGACCCAGTACTTC
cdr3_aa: CASSLGWTSWGELVETQYF

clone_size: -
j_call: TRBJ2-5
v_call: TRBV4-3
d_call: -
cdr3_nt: TGCGCCAGCAGCCAAGATTCGCGGGAGACCCAGTACTTC
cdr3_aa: CASSQDSRETQYF

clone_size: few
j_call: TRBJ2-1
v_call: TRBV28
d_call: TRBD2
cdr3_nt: TGTGCCAGCAAGACGGGGGGGTCCTCTCCGTACAATGAGCAGTTCTTC
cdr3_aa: CASKTGGSSPYNEQFF

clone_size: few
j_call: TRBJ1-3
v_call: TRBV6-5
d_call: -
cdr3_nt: TGTGCCAGCAGTTACTCACAGCTACTCTCTGGAAACACCATATATTTT
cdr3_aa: CASSYSQLLSGNTIYF

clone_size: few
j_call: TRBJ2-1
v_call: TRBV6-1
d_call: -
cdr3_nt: TGTGCCACCCGACGGGTAAACAATGAGCAGTTCTTC
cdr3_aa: CATRRVNNEQFF

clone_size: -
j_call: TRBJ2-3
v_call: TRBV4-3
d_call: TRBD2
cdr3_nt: TGCGCCAGCAGCCAAGGCGGGACTAGCGGGAGGAAAGATACGCAGTATTTT
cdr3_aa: CASSQGGTSGRKDTQYF

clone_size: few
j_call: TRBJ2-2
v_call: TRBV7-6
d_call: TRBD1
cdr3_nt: TGTGCCAGCAGCCCCCGACAGGGGGTCGATCCCGGGGAGCTGTTTTTT
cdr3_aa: CASSPRQGVDPGELFF

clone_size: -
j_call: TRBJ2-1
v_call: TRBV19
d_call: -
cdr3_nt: TGTGCCAGTAGTATAGACCGACTTTACAATGAGCAGTTCTTC
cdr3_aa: CASSIDRLYNEQFF

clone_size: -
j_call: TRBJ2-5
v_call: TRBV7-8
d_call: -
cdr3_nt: TGTGCCAGCAGCGCAAGATGGAGCCAGGAGACCCAGTACTTC
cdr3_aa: CASSARWSQETQYF

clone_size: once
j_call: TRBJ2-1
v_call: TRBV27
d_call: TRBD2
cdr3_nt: TGTGCCAGCAGGAGACTAGCGGTCTCCTACAATGAGCAGTTCTTC
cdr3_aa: CASRRLAVSYNEQFF

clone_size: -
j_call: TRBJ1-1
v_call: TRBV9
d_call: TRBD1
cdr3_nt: TGTGCCAGCAGCCCCTGGACAGGTAGTATGAACACTGAAGCTTTCTTT
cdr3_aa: CASSPWTGSMNTEAFF

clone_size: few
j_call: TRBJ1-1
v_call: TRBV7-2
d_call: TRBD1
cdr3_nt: TGTGCCAGCAGTCGAGACAGGGCGACCCTGAACACTGAAGCTTTCTTT
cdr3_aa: CASSRDRATLNTEAFF

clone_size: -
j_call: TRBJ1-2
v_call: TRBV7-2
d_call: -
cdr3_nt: TGTGCCAGCAGGTTTGGGGCTAACTATGGCTACACCTTC
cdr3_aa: CASRFGANYGYTF

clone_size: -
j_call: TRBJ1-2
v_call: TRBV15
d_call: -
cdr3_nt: TGTGCCACCAGCAGAGACTTGGACTATGGCTACACCTTC
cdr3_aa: CATSRDLDYGYTF

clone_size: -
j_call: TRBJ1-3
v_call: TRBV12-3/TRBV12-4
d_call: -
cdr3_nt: TGTGCCAGCAGGCCGCAAATATCTGGAAACACCATATATTTT
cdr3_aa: CASRPQISGNTIYF

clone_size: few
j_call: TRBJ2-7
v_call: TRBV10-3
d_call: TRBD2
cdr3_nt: TGTGCCATCAGTGAATCGCTTAGCGGGAGGGACGAGCAGTACTTC
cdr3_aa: CAISESLSGRDEQYF

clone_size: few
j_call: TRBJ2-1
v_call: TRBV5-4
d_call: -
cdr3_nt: TGTGCCAGCAGCTTGTCGGCTAGCCATGAGCAGTTCTTC
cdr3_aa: CASSLSASHEQFF

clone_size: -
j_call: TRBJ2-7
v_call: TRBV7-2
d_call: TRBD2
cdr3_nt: TGTGCCAGCAGCTTAGCGTCTTGGCGGGAGGGTTACTACGAGCAGTACTTC
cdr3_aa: CASSLASWREGYYEQYF

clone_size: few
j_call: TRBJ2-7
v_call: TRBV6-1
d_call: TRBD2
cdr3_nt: TGTGCCAGCAGTGGGACTAGTTCTCAGGACGAGCAGTACTTC
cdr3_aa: CASSGTSSQDEQYF

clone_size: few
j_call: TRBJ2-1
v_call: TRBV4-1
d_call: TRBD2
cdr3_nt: TGCGCCAGCAGCCAAGCTAGCGGGAACTACAATGAGCAGTTCTTC
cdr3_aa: CASSQASGNYNEQFF

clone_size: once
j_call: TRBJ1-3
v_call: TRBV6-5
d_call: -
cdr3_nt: TGTGCCAGCATCGGCTCTGGAAACACCATATATTTT
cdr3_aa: CASIGSGNTIYF

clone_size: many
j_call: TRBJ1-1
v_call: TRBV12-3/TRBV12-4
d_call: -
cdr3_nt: TGTGCCAGCAGTTCATCTCCGTTGGCTTTCTTT
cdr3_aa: CASSSSPLAFF

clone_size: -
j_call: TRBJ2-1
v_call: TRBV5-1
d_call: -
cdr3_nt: TGCGCCAGCAGCTTTCAGTCCACCAGCTCCTACAATGAGCAGTTCTTC
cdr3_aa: CASSFQSTSSYNEQFF

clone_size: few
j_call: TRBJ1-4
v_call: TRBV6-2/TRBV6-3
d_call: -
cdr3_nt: TGTGCCAGCAGTTCCAGGTTGAGGAGTAATGAAAAACTGTTTTTT
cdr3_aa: CASSSRLRSNEKLFF

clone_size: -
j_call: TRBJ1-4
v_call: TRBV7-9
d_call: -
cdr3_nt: TGTGCCAGCAGCCGGACAGATAATGAAAAACTGTTTTTT
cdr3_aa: CASSRTDNEKLFF

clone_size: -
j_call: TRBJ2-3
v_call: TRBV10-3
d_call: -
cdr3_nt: TGTGCCATCAGCCGGGACCTCACAGATACGCAGTATTTT
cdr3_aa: CAISRDLTDTQYF

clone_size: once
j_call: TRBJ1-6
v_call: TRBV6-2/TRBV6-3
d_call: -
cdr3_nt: TGTGCCAGCAGTTACGGGGGCCCGGAGGCTGATTCACCCCTCCACTTT
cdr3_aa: CASSYGGPEADSPLHF

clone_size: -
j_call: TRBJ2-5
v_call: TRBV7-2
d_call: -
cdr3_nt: TGTGCCAGCAGCCCGTATGGGGGGACCCAGTACTTC
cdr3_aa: CASSPYGGTQYF

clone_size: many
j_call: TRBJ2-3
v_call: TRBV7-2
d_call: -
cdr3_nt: TGTGCCAGCAGCCTGGTGCGGGACAGAACAGATACGCAGTATTTT
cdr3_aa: CASSLVRDRTDTQYF

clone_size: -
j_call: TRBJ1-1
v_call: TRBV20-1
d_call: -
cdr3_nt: TGCAGTGTGCCAGACCCGAACACTGAAGCTTTCTTT
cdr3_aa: CSVPDPNTEAFF

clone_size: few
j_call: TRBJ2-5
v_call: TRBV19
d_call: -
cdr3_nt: TGTGCCAGTAGACTCGCGGGTGGAGAGACCCAGTACTTC
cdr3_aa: CASRLAGGETQYF

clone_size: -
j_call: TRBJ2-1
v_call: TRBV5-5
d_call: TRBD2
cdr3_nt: TGTGCCAGCAGCTTCCAAGCGGGAGGGCCCTCCTACAATGAGCAGTTCTTC
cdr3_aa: CASSFQAGGPSYNEQFF

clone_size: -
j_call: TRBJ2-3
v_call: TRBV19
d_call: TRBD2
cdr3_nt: TGTGCCAGTAGTATTTTTCTCCAACCGGGAAGGACTAGCGGGAGGGCCACAGATACGCAGTATTTT
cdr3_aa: CASSIFLQPGRTSGRATDTQYF

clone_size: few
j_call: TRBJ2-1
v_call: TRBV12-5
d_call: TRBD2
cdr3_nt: TGTGCTAGTAGTGATGGGACTAGCGGGGACAATGAGCAGTTCTTC
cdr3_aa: CASSDGTSGDNEQFF

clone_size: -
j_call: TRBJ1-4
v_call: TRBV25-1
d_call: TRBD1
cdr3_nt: TGTGCCAGCAGTGATTCGTACGGCAGGGGGAAGTCGGATGAAAAACTGTTTTTT
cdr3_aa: CASSDSYGRGKSDEKLFF

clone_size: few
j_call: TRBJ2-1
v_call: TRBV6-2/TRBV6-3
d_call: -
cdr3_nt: TGTGCCAGCACCCGTGGGGTCCGCCATGAGCAGTTCTTC
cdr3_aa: CASTRGVRHEQFF

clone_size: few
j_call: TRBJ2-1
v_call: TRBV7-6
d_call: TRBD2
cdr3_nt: TGTGCCAGCAGCATGACTAGCGGGATGCCCCCATACAATGAGCAGTTCTTC
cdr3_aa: CASSMTSGMPPYNEQFF

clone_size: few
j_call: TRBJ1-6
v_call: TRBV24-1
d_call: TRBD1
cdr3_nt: TGTGCCACCAGTGATTCGCAGGGGGCTCCGTTTTCACCCCTCCACTTT
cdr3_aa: CATSDSQGAPFSPLHF

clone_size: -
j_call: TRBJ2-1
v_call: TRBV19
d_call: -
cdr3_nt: TGTGCCAGTAGTATAAGAGAACTAGTTTCCTACAATGAGCAGTTCTTC
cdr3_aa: CASSIRELVSYNEQFF

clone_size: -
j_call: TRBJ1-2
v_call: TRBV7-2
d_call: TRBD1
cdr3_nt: TGTGCCAGCAGCTTAGCAGTTAGACAGGGCTCGAACTATGGCTACACCTTC
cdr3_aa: CASSLAVRQGSNYGYTF

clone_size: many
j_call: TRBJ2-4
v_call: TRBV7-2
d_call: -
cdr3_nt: TGTGCCAGCAGCTTAGGGCCGGGGGTGAGGGGCAAAAACATTCAGTACTTC
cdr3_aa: CASSLGPGVRGKNIQYF

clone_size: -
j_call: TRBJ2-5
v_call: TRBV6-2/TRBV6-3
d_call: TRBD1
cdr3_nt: TGTGCCAGCAGACCGCCCGGGACAGCCAGACGAGGAGAGACCCAGTACTTC
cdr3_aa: CASRPPGTARRGETQYF

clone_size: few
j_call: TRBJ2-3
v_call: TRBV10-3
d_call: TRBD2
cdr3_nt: TGTGCCATCAGTGAGGGTCTAGCGGGGACAGATACGCAGTATTTT
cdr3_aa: CAISEGLAGTDTQYF

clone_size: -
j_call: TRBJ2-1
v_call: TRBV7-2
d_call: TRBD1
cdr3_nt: TGTGCCAGCACCACCCAGGGGGCGCGAAATGAGCAGTTCTTC
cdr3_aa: CASTTQGARNEQFF

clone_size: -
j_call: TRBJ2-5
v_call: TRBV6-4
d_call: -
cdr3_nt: TGTGCCAGCAGTGACTCAACCGACAGGCGCTCCCAAGAGACCCAGTACTTC
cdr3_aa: CASSDSTDRRSQETQYF

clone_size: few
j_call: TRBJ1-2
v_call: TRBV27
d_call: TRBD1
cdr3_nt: TGTGCCAGCAGTCCCGACAGGGGGCTTATAGGCTACACCTTC
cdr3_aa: CASSPDRGLIGYTF

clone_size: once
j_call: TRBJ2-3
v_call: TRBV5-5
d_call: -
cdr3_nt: TGTGCCAGCAGCTTTCGGCAGATCACAGATACGCAGTATTTT
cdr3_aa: CASSFRQITDTQYF

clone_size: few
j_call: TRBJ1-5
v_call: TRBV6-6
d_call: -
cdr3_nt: TGTGCCAGCAGTTACCGGCTAAATCAGCCCCAGCATTTT
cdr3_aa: CASSYRLNQPQHF

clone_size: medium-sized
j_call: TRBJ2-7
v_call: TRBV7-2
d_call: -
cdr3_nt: TGTGCCAGCAGCTTACTCGGGGGCGCCCCTAGGGAGCAGTACTTC
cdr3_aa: CASSLLGGAPREQYF